This T cell receptor gamma chain is drawn from a study of gammadelta T cells in human blood. Notes on the study in general: Polyclonal expansion of innate γδ T cells after birth appeared microbially driven.

This clone has only a few counts. Its target is unknown. A far larger clone differs by one base, so this is likely a read error. Other DNA sequences of this sample code for an identical CDR3. The CDR3 loop spans 11 amino acids. Germline loops: CDR1 EGSNGY, CDR2 YDSYNSKV. Trimming removed 1 base from V and 11 bases from J; junction bases left unmatched: 5. TCRdb re-called the RT-PCR reads through CATT. The sample has several hundred gamma-chain clones, approximately 11% seen once. The J gene is TRGJ1 or TRGJ2, the V gene TRGV2. Sequencing was performed on non-Vgamma9Vdelta2 gamma-delta T cells from cord blood. The receptor was derived from a newborn. CDR3 DNA sequence: TGTGCCACCTGGGACGGACCCCAGAAACTCTTT. It is translated as CATWDGPQKLF.